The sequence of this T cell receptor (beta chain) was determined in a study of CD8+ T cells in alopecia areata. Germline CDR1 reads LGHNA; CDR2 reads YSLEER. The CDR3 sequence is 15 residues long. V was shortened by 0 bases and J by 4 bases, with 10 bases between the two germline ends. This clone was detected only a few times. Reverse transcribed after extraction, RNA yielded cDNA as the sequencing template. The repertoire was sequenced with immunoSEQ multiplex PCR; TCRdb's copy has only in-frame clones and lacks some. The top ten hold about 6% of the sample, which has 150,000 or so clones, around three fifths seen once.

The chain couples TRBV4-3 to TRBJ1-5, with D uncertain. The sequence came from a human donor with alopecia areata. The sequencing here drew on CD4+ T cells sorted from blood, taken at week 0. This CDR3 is CASSQEGGSNQPQHF. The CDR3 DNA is TGCGCCAGCAGCCAAGAAGGTGGTTCGAATCAGCCCCAGCATTTT.